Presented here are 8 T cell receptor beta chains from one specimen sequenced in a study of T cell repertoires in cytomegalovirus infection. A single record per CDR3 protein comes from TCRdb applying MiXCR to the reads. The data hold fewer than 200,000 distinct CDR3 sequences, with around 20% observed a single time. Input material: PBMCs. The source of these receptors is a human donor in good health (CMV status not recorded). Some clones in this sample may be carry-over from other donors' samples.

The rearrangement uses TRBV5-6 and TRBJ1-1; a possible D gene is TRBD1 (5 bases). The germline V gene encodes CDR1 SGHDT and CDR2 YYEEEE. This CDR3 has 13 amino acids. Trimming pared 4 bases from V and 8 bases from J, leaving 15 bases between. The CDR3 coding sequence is TGTGCCAGCAGCAAAGACCCCAAGGGGGAAGCTTTCTTT. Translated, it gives CASSKDPKGEAFF.

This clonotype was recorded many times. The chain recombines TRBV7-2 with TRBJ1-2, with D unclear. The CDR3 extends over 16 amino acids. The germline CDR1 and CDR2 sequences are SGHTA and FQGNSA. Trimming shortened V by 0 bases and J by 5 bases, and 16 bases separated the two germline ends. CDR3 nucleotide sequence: TGTGCCAGCAGCTTAGCCCAGGCCGGACGCACTTATGGCTACACCTTC. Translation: CASSLAQAGRTYGYTF.

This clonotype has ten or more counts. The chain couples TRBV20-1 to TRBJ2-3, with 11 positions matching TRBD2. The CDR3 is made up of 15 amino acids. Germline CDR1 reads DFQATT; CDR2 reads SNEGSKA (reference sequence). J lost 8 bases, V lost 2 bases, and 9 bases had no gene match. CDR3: CSARSLAGGEVTQYF. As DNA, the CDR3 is TGCAGTGCTAGATCCCTAGCGGGGGGCGAGGTTACGCAGTATTTT.

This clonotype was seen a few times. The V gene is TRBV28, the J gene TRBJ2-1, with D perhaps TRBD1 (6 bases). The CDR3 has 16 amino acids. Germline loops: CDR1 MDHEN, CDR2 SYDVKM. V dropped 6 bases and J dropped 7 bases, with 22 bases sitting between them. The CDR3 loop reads CASSSPGHAALNEQFF. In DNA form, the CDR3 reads TGTGCCAGCAGCTCGCCGGGACACGCGGCCCTTAATGAGCAGTTCTTC.

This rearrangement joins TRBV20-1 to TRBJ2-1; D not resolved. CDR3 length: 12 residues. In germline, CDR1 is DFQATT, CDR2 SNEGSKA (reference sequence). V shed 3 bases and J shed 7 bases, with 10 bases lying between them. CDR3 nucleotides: TGCAGTGCTAGGTCCGGTAGGAATGAGCAGTTCTTC. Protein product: CSARSGRNEQFF.

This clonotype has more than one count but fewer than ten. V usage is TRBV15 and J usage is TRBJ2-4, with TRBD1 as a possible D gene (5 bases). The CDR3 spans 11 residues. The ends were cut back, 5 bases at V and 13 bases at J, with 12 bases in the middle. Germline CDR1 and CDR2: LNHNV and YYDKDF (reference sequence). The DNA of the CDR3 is TGTGCCACCAGCTCCCTGGGGCTCCAGTACTTC. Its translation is CATSSLGLQYF.

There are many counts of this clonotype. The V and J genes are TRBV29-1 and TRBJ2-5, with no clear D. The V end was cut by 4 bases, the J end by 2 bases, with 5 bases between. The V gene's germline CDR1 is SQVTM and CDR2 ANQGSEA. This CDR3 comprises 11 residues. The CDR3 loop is CSVGMQETQYF. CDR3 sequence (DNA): TGCAGCGTTGGGATGCAAGAGACCCAGTACTTC.

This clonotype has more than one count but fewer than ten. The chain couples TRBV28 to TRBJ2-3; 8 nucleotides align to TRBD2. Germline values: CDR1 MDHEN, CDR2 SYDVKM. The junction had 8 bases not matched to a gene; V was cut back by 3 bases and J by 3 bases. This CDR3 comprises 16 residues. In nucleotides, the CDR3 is TGTGCCAGCAGTTTGAGTTCGGGGGGGGGGACAGATACGCAGTATTTT. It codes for CASSLSSGGGTDTQYF.